The 24 T cell receptor beta chains below come from one sample, sequenced in a study of patients and donors after allogeneic stem cell transplantation. One entry per CDR3 protein, called by TCRdb with MiXCR from the RT-PCR reads. The table lists about 200,000 distinct CDR3 sequences, about 37% of them singletons, with 11% in the top ten. The specimen sequenced was blood, either unsorted or a sorted T cell fraction (not recorded which). The receptors stem from a human donor who was either an allogeneic HSCT recipient or a stem cell or donor lymphocyte infusion donor (not recorded which). It is not recorded whose cells these are; they may come from a transplant donor.

The chain carries TRBV20-1 and TRBJ2-7; TRBD2 matches 12 bases. V lost 2 bases to trimming and J lost 3 bases; unmatched junction nucleotides: 5. Looked up from germline, CDR1 is DFQATT and CDR2 is SNEGSKA (reference sequence). The CDR3 length is 15 residues. The CDR3 DNA sequence: TGCAGTGCTAGAACTAGCGGGGGGCCCTTCTACGAGCAGTACTTC. This sequence encodes CSARTSGGPFYEQYF.

This chain connects TRBV14 to TRBJ1-3, with 7 bases identical to TRBD1. V lost 6 bases to trimming and J lost 1 base; unmatched junction nucleotides: 9. Germline CDR1 and CDR2: SGHDN and FVKESK. CDR3 size: 16 residues. The CDR3 sequence is CASSRPGTVSGNTIYF. CDR3 coding DNA: TGTGCCAGCAGTCGACCTGGGACAGTATCTGGAAACACCATATATTTT.

This sequence joins TRBV30 and TRBJ1-1; D gene ambiguous. V was clipped by 8 bases and J by 1 base, with 11 bases between them. Looked up from germline, CDR1 is GTSNPN and CDR2 is SVGIG (reference sequence). CDR3 length: 12 amino acids. CDR3 residues: CALNVRNTEAFF. The CDR3 coding sequence is TGTGCCCTAAACGTTAGGAACACTGAAGCTTTCTTT. The whole variable domain, remainder taken from reference TRBV30 and TRBJ1-1, is SQTIHQWPATLVQPVGSPLSLECTVEGTSNPNLYWYRQAAGRGLQLLFYSVGIGQISSEVPQNLSASRPQDRQFILSSKKLLLSDSGFYLCALNVRNTEAFFGQGTRLTVV.

There are a few counts of this clonotype. The V call is TRBV12-3 or TRBV12-4, the J call TRBJ1-5; D is unclear. CDR3 length: 14 residues. V was clipped by 8 bases and J by 0 bases, with 11 bases between them. This CDR3 reads CASHLGGSNQPQHF. The CDR3 DNA follows: TGTGCCAGCCACCTTGGCGGTAGCAATCAGCCCCAGCATTTT.

Only a few counts were recorded for this clonotype. The chain couples TRBV7-2 to TRBJ1-2; the D gene is possibly TRBD1 (6 bases). The CDR3 spans 16 residues. V lost 0 bases and J 7 bases, leaving 18 bases between the germline ends. The V gene's germline CDR1 is SGHTA and CDR2 FQGNSA. CDR3 region: CASSLAVSGASFGYTF. For the CDR3, the DNA is TGTGCCAGCAGCTTAGCGGTTTCAGGGGCATCGTTTGGCTACACCTTC.

The V call is TRBV27, the J call TRBJ1-5, with D perhaps TRBD1 (5 bases). V was cut by 8 bases and J by 7 bases, with 27 bases left in between. The CDR3 sequence is 17 residues long. The V gene's germline CDR1 is MNHEY and CDR2 SMNVEV (reference sequence). CDR3 in amino acids: CASGLGLGRHLNQPQHF. As DNA, the CDR3 is TGTGCCAGCGGATTGGGGCTGGGACGCCATTTGAACCAGCCCCAGCATTTT.

V and J are TRBV27 and TRBJ1-2, with a weak D call TRBD1 (6 bases). The CDR3 contains 13 residues. Germline V gives CDR1 MNHEY, CDR2 SMNVEV (reference sequence). V was clipped by 3 bases and J by 4 bases, with 9 bases between them. For the CDR3, the DNA is TGTGCCAGCAGTTTTACAGGGCTCTATGGCTACACCTTC. It specifies CASSFTGLYGYTF.

This clonotype was counted between two and nine times. The CDR3 nucleotides read TGCGCCAGCAGCCAAGTACTAGCGGGGCGTTCGACCTACAATGAGCAGTTCTTC. Protein: CASSQVLAGRSTYNEQFF. The chain has TRBV4-1 and TRBJ2-1; 10 nucleotides agree with TRBD2. Germline CDR1 is MGHRA and CDR2 is YSYEKL. After removal of 1 base from V and 2 bases from J, the junction contained 8 bases not matched to a gene. This CDR3 contains 18 residues.

The chain couples TRBV27 to TRBJ2-2; D possibly corresponds to TRBD2 (5 bases). The CDR3 runs 13 residues. V lost 3 bases to trimming and J lost 4 bases, with 6 bases between them. Germline CDR1 reads MNHEY; CDR2 reads SMNVEV (reference sequence). This chain's CDR3 is CASSFRGTGELFF. CDR3 coding DNA: TGTGCCAGCAGTTTCCGGGGCACCGGGGAGCTGTTTTTT.

This rearrangement joins TRBV29-1 to TRBJ2-1, with 8 bases that match TRBD1. This CDR3 spans 14 amino acids. CDR1 is SQVTM, CDR2 ANQGSEA, per germline. J was trimmed by 7 bases and V by 4 bases; bases with no gene match: 9. The CDR3: CSVGRRQGRNEQFF. The CDR3 region has the DNA TGCAGCGTTGGCCGACGACAGGGGAGGAATGAGCAGTTCTTC.

J is TRBJ1-1 and V is TRBV4-1; D not certain. This CDR3 spans 14 amino acids. V was pared by 0 bases and J by 2 bases, with 7 bases between. Germline V gives CDR1 MGHRA, CDR2 YSYEKL. CDR3 sequence reads: CASSQDTENTEAFF. The CDR3 DNA reads as TGCGCCAGCAGCCAAGATACTGAAAACACTGAAGCTTTCTTT.

The rearrangement uses TRBV7-6 and TRBJ1-2; D possibly corresponds to TRBD1 (6 bases). Germline loops: CDR1 SGHVS, CDR2 FNYEAQ. The length of the CDR3 is 14 residues. V lost 1 base and J lost 4, with 10 bases in between. CDR3 bases: TGTGCCAGCAGCTTAGATGGCAGGGGCTATGGCTACACCTTC. It translates to CASSLDGRGYGYTF.

This clonotype came up a few times. The CDR3 sequence is CASSSGTGANQPQHF. The CDR3, as DNA: TGTGCCAGCAGCTCCGGGACAGGGGCCAATCAGCCCCAGCATTTT. This sequence joins TRBV5-5 and TRBJ1-5; 10 positions match TRBD1. The CDR3 contains 15 residues. The V segment lost 3 bases and the J segment 3 bases; nucleotides outside the gene matches: 3. Germline CDR1 and CDR2: SGHKS and YYEKEE (reference sequence).

Regarding this clonotype: Sequence at one end of the junction differs from germline and may be a read error. The chain combines TRBV6-6 with TRBJ1-5; maybe TRBD1 (6 bases). CDR3 length equals 15 residues. CDR1 is MNHNY, CDR2 SVGAGI, per germline (reference sequence). In nucleotides, the CDR3 is TGTGCCAGCAGTTATCGGAGGTGGGGACATCAACCCCAGCATTTT. Protein: CASSYRRWGHQPQHF.

This rearrangement joins TRBV15 to TRBJ2-4, with TRBD2 matching over 7 bases. V lost 5 bases and J lost 5; bases outside the gene matches: 9. CDR3 length equals 15 residues. Germline values: CDR1 LNHNV, CDR2 YYDKDF (reference sequence). The CDR3 is CATSLGRIPQNIQYF. The CDR3 DNA sequence: TGTGCCACCAGCCTCGGGAGGATACCACAAAACATTCAGTACTTC.

The J gene is TRBJ1-5, the V gene TRBV28; 8 nucleotides match TRBD1. Germline V lookup: CDR1 MDHEN, CDR2 SYDVKM. J gave up 4 bases and V 3 bases, and 5 bases lay outside the gene matches. The CDR3 spans 15 residues. The chain's CDR3 is CASSFPGQENQPQHF. CDR3 bases: TGTGCCAGCAGTTTTCCGGGACAGGAAAATCAGCCCCAGCATTTT.

In the case of this clonotype: Because the CDR3 is missing its conserved closing phenylalanine or tryptophan, this is likely a read error. The chain couples TRBV30 to TRBJ2-1, with TRBD1 identical over 11 bases. The CDR3 covers 18 residues. The germline gives CDR1 GTSNPN, CDR2 SVGIG (reference sequence). The junction had 15 bases not matched to a gene; V was cut back by 2 bases and J by 6 bases. The CDR3 here is CAWSMDRGRRAGVNEQFI. The CDR3 DNA follows: TGTGCCTGGAGTATGGACAGGGGGCGCCGAGCGGGGGTCAATGAGCAGTTCATC.

This clonotype appeared many times. The chain combines TRBV7-2 with TRBJ1-4, with a possible D match to TRBD1 (5 bases). With 1 base removed from V and 7 bases from J, the gap between germline ends came to 13 bases. This CDR3 spans 15 amino acids. Germline V gives CDR1 SGHTA, CDR2 FQGNSA. As DNA, the CDR3 is TGTGCCAGCAGCTTAGGACAGTCGAGCGCTGAAAAACTGTTTTTT. Translation: CASSLGQSSAEKLFF.

This clonotype appeared a few times. The chain combines TRBV20-1 with TRBJ1-4, with D perhaps TRBD1 (5 bases). Trimming removed 8 bases from V and 6 bases from J, with 16 bases in between. CDR3 length equals 13 residues. Germline loops: CDR1 DFQATT, CDR2 SNEGSKA (reference sequence). The CDR3 nucleotides read TGCAGTCCCATGGACAAAAGACATGAAAAACTGTTTTTT. Protein sequence: CSPMDKRHEKLFF.

This clonotype was detected a few times. The chain joins TRBV12-3 or TRBV12-4 to TRBJ1-1; 9 bases agree with TRBD1. V lost 6 bases and J lost 5; bases outside the gene matches: 1. This CDR3 region has 12 residues. The CDR3 DNA follows: TGTGCCAGCAGCGACAGGGGGACTGAAGCTTTCTTT. As protein: CASSDRGTEAFF.

The chain uses TRBV20-1 and TRBJ1-1; no reliable D call. With 6 bases removed from V and 0 bases from J, the gap between germline ends came to 14 bases. The germline gives CDR1 DFQATT, CDR2 SNEGSKA (reference sequence). The CDR3 runs to 14 residues. In DNA form, the CDR3 reads TGCAGTGCCCACGTGGATGCGGTGAACACTGAAGCTTTCTTT. Its translation: CSAHVDAVNTEAFF.

This clonotype was seen more than once but under ten times. The chain couples TRBV3-1 to TRBJ1-3; 10 bases agree with TRBD1. The germline V gene encodes CDR1 LGHDT and CDR2 YNNKEL (reference sequence). Trimming removed 4 bases from V and 0 bases from J; junction bases left unmatched: 9. The CDR3 has 18 amino acids. CDR3 DNA: TGTGCCAGCAGCCCCGGGACAGGGGTTCGGCTCTCTGGAAACACCATATATTTT. Its protein product is CASSPGTGVRLSGNTIYF.

The rearrangement uses TRBV27 and TRBJ1-2; perhaps TRBD1 as D (6 bases). CDR1 is MNHEY and CDR2 is SMNVEV in the germline V gene (reference sequence). The CDR3 has 14 residues. The ends were cut back, 5 bases at V and 4 bases at J, with 14 bases in the middle. The CDR3 bases are TGTGCCAGCAGTCCCCAATCGGGGGCCTATGGCTACACCTTC. Residues: CASSPQSGAYGYTF.

This clonotype has more than one count but fewer than ten. This rearrangement joins TRBV7-2 to TRBJ1-2, with D unresolved. CDR1 and CDR2 (germline): SGHTA, FQGNSA. The length of the CDR3 is 16 residues. Between the trimmed V and J ends, which lost 1 base and 1 base, there was a span of 13 bases. DNA for the CDR3: TGTGCCAGCAGCTTAGAAAGGCAGATGTATAACTATGGCTACACCTTC. This encodes CASSLERQMYNYGYTF. Full variable domain (missing parts from reference TRBV7-2 and TRBJ1-2): GAGVSQSPSNKVTEKGKDVELRCDPISGHTALYWYRQSLGQGLEFLIYFQGNSAPDKSGLPSDRFSAERTGGSVSTLTIQRTQQEDSAVYLCASSLERQMYNYGYTFGSGTRLTVV.